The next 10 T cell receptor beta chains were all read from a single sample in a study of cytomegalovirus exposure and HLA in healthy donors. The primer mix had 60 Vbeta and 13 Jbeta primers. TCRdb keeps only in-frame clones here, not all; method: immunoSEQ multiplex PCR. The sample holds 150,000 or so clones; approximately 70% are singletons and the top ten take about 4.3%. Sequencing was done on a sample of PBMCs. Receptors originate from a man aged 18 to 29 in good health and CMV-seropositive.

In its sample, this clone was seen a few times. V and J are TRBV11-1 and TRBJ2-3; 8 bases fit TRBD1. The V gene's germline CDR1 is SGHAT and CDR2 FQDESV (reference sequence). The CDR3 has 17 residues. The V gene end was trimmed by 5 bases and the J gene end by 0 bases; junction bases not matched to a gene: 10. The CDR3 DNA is TGTGCCAGCAGCCCAGGGGGCAGGGGGCTGAGCACAGATACGCAGTATTTT. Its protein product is CASSPGGRGLSTDTQYF.

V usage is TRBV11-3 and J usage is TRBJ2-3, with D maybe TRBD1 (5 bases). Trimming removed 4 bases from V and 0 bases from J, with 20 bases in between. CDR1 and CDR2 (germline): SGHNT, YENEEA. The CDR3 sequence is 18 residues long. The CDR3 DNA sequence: TGTGCCAGCAGCTCCCCCATTCTGGACCGACAGAGCACAGATACGCAGTATTTT. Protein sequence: CASSSPILDRQSTDTQYF.

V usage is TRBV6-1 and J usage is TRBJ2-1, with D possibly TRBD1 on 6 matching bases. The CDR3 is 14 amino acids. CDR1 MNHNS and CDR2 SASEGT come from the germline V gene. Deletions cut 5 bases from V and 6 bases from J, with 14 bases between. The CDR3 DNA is TGTGCCAGCAGTCCCCCGGGACAAAGCAATGAGCAGTTCTTC. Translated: CASSPPGQSNEQFF.

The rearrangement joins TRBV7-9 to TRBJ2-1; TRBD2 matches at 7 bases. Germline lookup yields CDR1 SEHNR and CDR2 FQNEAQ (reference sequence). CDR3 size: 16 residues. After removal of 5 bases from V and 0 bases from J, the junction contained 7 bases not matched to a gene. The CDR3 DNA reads TGTGCCAGCAGCCGTGGCGGGGGAAGCTCCTACAATGAGCAGTTCTTC. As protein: CASSRGGGSSYNEQFF.

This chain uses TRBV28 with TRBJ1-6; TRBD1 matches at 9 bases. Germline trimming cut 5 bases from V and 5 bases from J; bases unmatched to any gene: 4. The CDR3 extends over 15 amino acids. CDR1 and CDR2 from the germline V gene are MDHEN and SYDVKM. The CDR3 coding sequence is TGTGCCAGCAGTGCACAGGGGGCGGATAATTCACCCCTCCACTTT. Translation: CASSAQGADNSPLHF.

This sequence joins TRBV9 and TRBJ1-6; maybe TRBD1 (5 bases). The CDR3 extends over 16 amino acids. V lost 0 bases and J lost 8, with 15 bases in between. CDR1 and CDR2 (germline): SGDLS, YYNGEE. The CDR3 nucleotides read TGTGCCAGCAGCGTAGACCCTGACCCAGGGCATTCACCCCTCCACTTT. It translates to CASSVDPDPGHSPLHF.

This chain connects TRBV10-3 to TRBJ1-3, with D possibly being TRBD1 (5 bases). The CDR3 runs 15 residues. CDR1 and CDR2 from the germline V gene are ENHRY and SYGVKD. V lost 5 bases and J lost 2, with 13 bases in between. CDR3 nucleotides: TGTGCCATCAGTAACATCGGGGGACCTGGAAACACCATATATTTT. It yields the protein CAISNIGGPGNTIYF.

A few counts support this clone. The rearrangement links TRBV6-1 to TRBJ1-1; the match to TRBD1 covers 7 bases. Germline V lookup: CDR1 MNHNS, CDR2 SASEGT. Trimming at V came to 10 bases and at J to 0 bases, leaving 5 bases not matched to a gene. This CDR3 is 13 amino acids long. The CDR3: CATKDRVNTEAFF. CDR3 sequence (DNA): TGTGCCACCAAAGACAGGGTGAACACTGAAGCTTTCTTT.

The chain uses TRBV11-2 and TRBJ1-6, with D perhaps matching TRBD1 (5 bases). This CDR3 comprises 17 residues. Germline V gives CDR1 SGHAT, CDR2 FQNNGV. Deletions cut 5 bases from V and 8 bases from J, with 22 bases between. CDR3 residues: CASSHLGREGIDSPLHF. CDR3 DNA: TGTGCCAGCAGCCACCTAGGCAGGGAAGGAATCGATTCACCCCTCCACTTT.

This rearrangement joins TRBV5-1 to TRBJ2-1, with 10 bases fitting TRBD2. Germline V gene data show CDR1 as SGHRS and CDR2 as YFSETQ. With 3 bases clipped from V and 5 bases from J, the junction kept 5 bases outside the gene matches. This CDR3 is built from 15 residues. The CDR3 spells CASSSGTSVHNEQFF. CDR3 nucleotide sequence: TGCGCCAGCAGCTCGGGGACTAGCGTCCACAATGAGCAGTTCTTC.